The 21 T cell receptor beta chains in this list originate from one sample, sequenced in a study of blood T cell dynamics during melanoma immunotherapy. This sample's time point: week 3, after first cycle of checkpoint inhibitor. The data were produced by immunoSEQ multiplex PCR, yet TCRdb's version contains in-frame clones alone and is incomplete. The table lists several thousand clones, more than 75% of them singletons, with more than 12% in the top ten. The starting material was blood, obtained from a patient treated with checkpoint blockade. These receptors originate from a human donor with melanoma.

The V call is TRBV25-1, the J call TRBJ1-2; 9 bases agree with TRBD1. CDR1 and CDR2 from the germline V gene are MGHDK and SYGVNS. The CDR3 contains 13 residues. Trimming took 7 bases from V and 7 from J; bases not matched to a gene: 7. CDR3 amino acids: CASKRQGDGGYTF. CDR3 in DNA: TGTGCCAGCAAACGACAGGGGGATGGTGGCTACACCTTC.

V usage is TRBV5-6 and J usage is TRBJ2-2; TRBD2 might be the D (5 bases). Between the trimmed V and J ends, which lost 4 bases and 5 bases, there was a span of 18 bases. Germline V gene lookup returns CDR1 SGHDT and CDR2 YYEEEE. CDR3 length: 16 amino acids. The CDR3 here is CASSLGIALDTGELFF. The DNA for the CDR3 is TGTGCCAGCAGCCTCGGGATCGCACTTGATACCGGGGAGCTGTTTTTT.

V gene TRBV29-1 combines with J gene TRBJ2-7; D is unresolved. The CDR3 has 12 residues. The germline gives CDR1 SQVTM, CDR2 ANQGSEA. Trimming removed 2 bases at V and 3 bases at J, with 8 bases between. The CDR3 loop reads CSVELQNYEQYF. The DNA of the CDR3 is TGCAGCGTTGAACTTCAAAACTACGAGCAGTACTTC.

This clone was seen a single time. The V and J genes are TRBV7-3 and TRBJ2-5, with a possible D match to TRBD1 (6 bases). The CDR3 is 15 amino acids. V was cut by 4 bases and J by 4 bases, with 16 bases left in between. Germline CDR1 is SGHTA and CDR2 is FQGTGA. Here the CDR3 DNA reads TGTGCCAGCAGCTCCTCCGGGACACAGGGAGAGACCCAGTACTTC. It yields the protein CASSSSGTQGETQYF.

The chain uses TRBV6-1 and TRBJ2-1; 8 bases line up with TRBD2. The CDR3 extends over 15 amino acids. The germline V gene encodes CDR1 MNHNS and CDR2 SASEGT. V lost 4 bases, J lost 5 bases, and 7 bases stayed unmatched. The CDR3 DNA reads as TGTGCCAGCAGTGTGGTGTCGGGGGGGAACAATGAGCAGTTCTTC. Protein product: CASSVVSGGNNEQFF.

V usage is TRBV7-9 and J usage is TRBJ1-6; D is uncertain. Trimming shortened V by 1 base and J by 10 bases, and 11 bases separated the two germline ends. From germline, CDR1 is SEHNR and CDR2 FQNEAQ (reference sequence). The CDR3 has 14 residues. CDR3 in amino acids: CASSLEVRLSPLHF. The CDR3 bases are TGTGCCAGCAGCTTAGAGGTGCGGTTATCACCCCTCCACTTT.

The chain has TRBV2 and TRBJ2-5; 9 nucleotides match TRBD1. V shed 6 bases and J 1 base; nucleotides not matched to a gene: 0. The CDR3 is 13 amino acids. CDR1 and CDR2 (germline): SNHLY, FYNNEI. CDR3 region: CASRDRGQETQYF. CDR3 DNA: TGTGCCAGCAGGGACAGGGGCCAAGAGACCCAGTACTTC.

The V gene is TRBV6-5, the J gene TRBJ1-6; D gene ambiguous. The CDR3 spans 14 residues. Deletions cut 7 bases from V and 7 bases from J, with 14 bases between. The germline V gene has CDR1 MNHEY and CDR2 SVGAGI. The CDR3 sequence is CASTEGSDNSPLHF. The CDR3 DNA reads as TGTGCCAGCACCGAAGGGTCCGACAATTCACCCCTCCACTTT.

The chain combines TRBV9 with TRBJ2-3, with 14 bases lining up with TRBD2. V lost 4 bases, J lost 5 bases, and 3 bases stayed unmatched. The CDR3 extends over 15 amino acids. Germline assignment: CDR1 SGDLS and CDR2 YYNGEE. The CDR3 DNA reads as TGTGCCAGCAGCCCGGGACTAGCGGGGGAAGATACGCAGTATTTT. This gives the protein CASSPGLAGEDTQYF.

This clone appeared a single time. The chain joins TRBV11-2 to TRBJ2-7; D may be TRBD1 (5 bases). Germline assignment: CDR1 SGHAT and CDR2 FQNNGV. V was cut by 3 bases and J by 7 bases, with 16 bases left in between. The CDR3 is 14 amino acids. The CDR3 reads CASSFDPATGEQYF. In DNA form, the CDR3 reads TGTGCCAGCAGCTTTGATCCCGCCACAGGAGAGCAGTACTTC.

The J gene is TRBJ1-6, the V gene TRBV25-1; D gene ambiguous. Germline V gives CDR1 MGHDK, CDR2 SYGVNS. V lost 4 bases to trimming and J lost 6 bases, with 13 bases between them. The CDR3 is made up of 15 amino acids. CDR3 nucleotide sequence: TGTGCCAGCAGTGTATTTTCGACGGGTAATTCACCCCTCCACTTT. As protein: CASSVFSTGNSPLHF.

The chain combines TRBV9 with TRBJ2-1, with 7 bases matching TRBD2. CDR1 is SGDLS, CDR2 YYNGEE, per germline. CDR3 length equals 15 residues. Trimming took 0 bases from V and 1 from J; bases not matched to a gene: 1. The DNA of the CDR3 is TGTGCCAGCAGCGTAGAGGGAGGGTCCTACAATGAGCAGTTCTTC. Translated: CASSVEGGSYNEQFF.

This rearrangement joins TRBV5-1 to TRBJ1-1, with 9 bases aligning to TRBD1. The V segment lost 4 bases and the J segment 1 base; nucleotides outside the gene matches: 2. The V gene's germline CDR1 is SGHRS and CDR2 YFSETQ. This CDR3 spans 14 amino acids. The CDR3 loop is CASSPGQGNTEAFF. The CDR3, as DNA: TGCGCCAGCAGCCCGGGACAGGGGAACACTGAAGCTTTCTTT.

This clone was seen a few times. The chain uses TRBV6-1 and TRBJ2-1; D gene ambiguous. Deletions cut 5 bases from V and 10 bases from J, with 15 bases between. There are 13 residues in the CDR3. Germline assignment: CDR1 MNHNS and CDR2 SASEGT. The CDR3 region has the DNA TGTGCCAGCAGTCTTGTTTGGGCTGGAGAGCAGTTCTTC. As protein: CASSLVWAGEQFF.

This chain uses TRBV15 with TRBJ2-2; D is tentatively TRBD1 or TRBD2 (5 bases each). Germline values: CDR1 LNHNV, CDR2 YYDKDF (reference sequence). V was trimmed by 0 bases and J by 4 bases, leaving 15 bases between them. This CDR3 is 17 amino acids long. CDR3 DNA sequence: TGTGCCACCAGCAGAGATCAAGGGAGAGGGACCACCGGGGAGCTGTTTTTT. Residues: CATSRDQGRGTTGELFF.

The J gene is TRBJ2-5, the V gene TRBV6-1, with D uncertain. This CDR3 region has 13 residues. With 4 bases removed from V and 7 bases from J, the gap between germline ends came to 13 bases. Germline V gives CDR1 MNHNS, CDR2 SASEGT. This CDR3 reads CASSAGDRRTQYF. DNA for the CDR3: TGTGCCAGCAGTGCTGGGGATCGGCGGACCCAGTACTTC.

The chain couples TRBV18 to TRBJ1-1; D possibly corresponds to TRBD1 (6 bases). CDR3 size: 14 residues. V lost 3 bases, J lost 2 bases, and 10 bases lay in between. Germline CDR1 is KGHSH and CDR2 is LQKENI. The CDR3 bases are TGTGCCAGCTCACCCTGGGACACTAACACTGAAGCTTTCTTT. The encoded protein is CASSPWDTNTEAFF.

The J gene is TRBJ2-3, the V gene TRBV6-1; no firm D call. The CDR3 is 15 amino acids. Trimming shortened V by 3 bases and J by 0 bases, and 10 bases separated the two germline ends. Looked up from germline, CDR1 is MNHNS and CDR2 is SASEGT. The CDR3 region has the DNA TGTGCCAGCAGTGATATTGTTGCTAGCACAGATACGCAGTATTTT. Its translation: CASSDIVASTDTQYF.

This chain uses TRBV30 with TRBJ1-1, with D uncertain. The CDR3 contains 12 residues. CDR1 and CDR2 (germline): GTSNPN, SVGIG (reference sequence). V was clipped by 0 bases and J by 11 bases, with 13 bases between them. The DNA for the CDR3 is TGTGCCTGGAGTGTACCCCAGGTGAGGGCTTTCTTT. It encodes CAWSVPQVRAFF.

This chain connects TRBV5-8 to TRBJ2-5; 11 bases agree with TRBD1. CDR3 length equals 15 residues. The germline CDR1 and CDR2 sequences are SGHTS and YDEGEE. Trimming removed 3 bases from V and 5 bases from J; junction bases left unmatched: 6. The chain's CDR3 is CASSSRTGGSETQYF. The CDR3 nucleotides are TGTGCCAGCAGCTCAAGGACAGGGGGCTCCGAGACCCAGTACTTC.

The chain links TRBV7-3 to TRBJ2-3, with TRBD2 matching over 8 bases. V was pared by 8 bases and J by 1 base, with 8 bases of the junction left unmatched. CDR3 length equals 15 residues. Germline values: CDR1 SGHTA, CDR2 FQGTGA. The CDR3 sequence is CASAMRRGGTDTQYF. The CDR3 nucleotides read TGTGCCAGCGCCATGCGGCGGGGGGGCACAGATACGCAGTATTTT.